What follows is one TCR beta chain and its context. Participant reports of clinical history set cohort assignment. What the recovered Cohort 3 donors had was two negative PCRs, clearance, or symptom resolution. Original data processing: Researchers report that nucleated cell counts were estimated from reference gene primer amplification. Using immunoSEQ multiplex PCR, the repertoire was profiled, and TCRdb retains in-frame clones only, with some absent. V and J calls and clone size are copied from that table; D and trimming were computed from the DNA. In the table there are hundreds of thousands of clones, about 88% of which are singletons. This entry belongs to a study of blood T cell repertoires in COVID-19. Study at large: PBMCs, B-cell-depleted T cells, or T cells were the source of the cDNA or gDNA that made up the material.

Trimming took 7 bases from V and 4 from J; bases not matched to a gene: 14. Germline CDR1 and CDR2: MNHEY and SMNVEV (reference sequence). This CDR3 region has 17 residues. The sequence was collected from a woman aged 45 to 65 who had recovered from COVID-19. Sequenced material: PBMCs or T cells enriched from blood (not recorded which). The chain uses TRBV27 and TRBJ2-1; TRBD2 matches 9 bases. CDR3 in DNA: TGTGCCAGCATCGATCTGGCGGGAGGGATTCCATACAATGAGCAGTTCTTC. Translation gives CASIDLAGGIPYNEQFF.